This TCR beta chain emerged from a study of Graves' ophthalmopathy and Graves' hyperthyroidism. Symptoms, serum thyroxine and TRAb, thyroid ultrasound, and orbital computed tomography formed the diagnostic basis. The CDR3 is made up of 13 amino acids. The germline V gene has CDR1 DFQATT and CDR2 SNEGSKA (reference sequence). Notes on the study in general: Cross-validated, the 13-signature model showed 87.88%/81.08% sensitivity/specificity, and 80%/75% in the test set.

The TCR beta CDR3 regions underwent amplification from RNA transcripts. HTBI primers were used in a first-round RT-PCR, which preceded a second-round multiplex PCR. TCRdb analysed the multiplex PCR reads with MiXCR anew, one entry per CDR3 protein. This table has 600,000 to 650,000 distinct CDR3 sequences, 22% appearing once. About this clonotype itself: Its specificity is unknown. A read error is possible here, since a much larger clone lies one base away.

The clonotype comes from a young woman with stable Graves' hyperthyroidism. Some clones in this sample may be carry-over from other donors' samples. The sequenced sample was peripheral blood. The genes are TRBV20-1 and TRBJ1-2, with 7 bases matching TRBD1. In nucleotides, the CDR3 is TGCAGTGCTAGTACCGGGACAGACTATGACTACACCTTC. Its translation: CSASTGTDYDYTF.